This is a list of T cell receptor beta chains from one sample in a study of radiation and T cells in renal cell carcinoma. Sequencing was performed with immunoSEQ multiplex PCR; in TCRdb, only in-frame clones are kept and a portion is missing. This table has approximately 80,000 clones, 80% to 90% appearing once. The source material was blood, sampled from a patient whose treatment included radiotherapy and nephrectomy. These receptors were obtained from a woman aged 70 to 79 with renal cell carcinoma. CDR3s include the opening cysteine and the closing phenylalanine or tryptophan. A D gene is named only where the DNA matches it firmly. The size entry is marked missing in some rows and otherwise reads once, few, many or a size class.

CDR3 protein	CDR3 DNA	V gene	J gene	clone size	D gene
CASSPEFKAGGPGGANVLTF	TGTGCCAGCAGTCCCGAATTTAAAGCGGGGGGACCTGGCGGGGCCAACGTCCTGACTTTC	TRBV6-4	TRBJ2-6	-	TRBD2
CASSYSAPNTEAFF	TGTGCCAGCAGTTACTCCGCGCCTAACACTGAAGCTTTCTTT	TRBV6-5	TRBJ1-1	-	-
CASSLSGTYEQYF	TGTGCCAGCAGCTTGTCAGGCACCTACGAGCAGTACTTC	TRBV5-4	TRBJ2-7	once	-
CASSLVPGQGDNEQFF	TGCGCCAGCAGCTTGGTCCCGGGACAGGGGGACAATGAGCAGTTCTTC	TRBV5-1	TRBJ2-1	once	TRBD1
CASSQDQGGSYEQYF	TGCGCCAGCAGCCAAGATCAGGGGGGCTCCTACGAGCAGTACTTC	TRBV4-1	TRBJ2-7	-	-
CASSPTSSGANVLTF	TGTGCCAGCAGTCCGACCTCCTCTGGGGCCAACGTCCTGACTTTC	TRBV2	TRBJ2-6	-	-
CASSPKNTGELFF	TGTGCCAGCAGTCCCAAGAACACCGGGGAGCTGTTTTTT	TRBV2	TRBJ2-2	-	-
CAWRPSGEGGELFF	TGTGCCTGGAGACCTAGCGGGGAGGGCGGGGAGCTGTTTTTT	TRBV30	TRBJ2-2	-	TRBD2
CASGNLRGGTYGYTF	TGTGCCAGCGGAAACCTGAGGGGGGGAACCTATGGCTACACCTTC	TRBV6-1	TRBJ1-2	few	-
CASSSGQPDTEAFF	TGTGCCAGCAGCTCGGGACAACCAGACACTGAAGCTTTCTTT	TRBV9	TRBJ1-1	-	-
CASSLGRATVYGYTF	TGTGCCAGCAGCTTGGGCCGGGCGACAGTCTATGGCTACACCTTC	TRBV5-4	TRBJ1-2	-	-
CASSGGSYEQYF	TGCGCCAGCAGCGGCGGCTCCTACGAGCAGTACTTC	TRBV5-1	TRBJ2-7	-	-
CASSPPGAGMNTEAFF	TGTGCCAGCAGCCCGCCAGGGGCGGGGATGAACACTGAAGCTTTCTTT	TRBV14	TRBJ1-1	-	-
CASRNGGSDTIYF	TGTGCCAGCAGAAATGGAGGATCCGACACCATATATTTT	TRBV6-5	TRBJ1-3	-	-
CASGWYPGLAGGLPDTQYF	TGTGCTAGTGGTTGGTATCCGGGACTAGCGGGGGGGCTGCCAGATACGCAGTATTTT	TRBV12-5	TRBJ2-3	-	TRBD2
CASSSRVETQYF	TGTGCCAGCAGCTCCCGGGTGGAGACCCAGTACTTC	TRBV11-3	TRBJ2-5	-	-
CSVSHSLLAKNIQYF	TGCAGCGTTTCCCACAGCCTACTAGCCAAAAACATTCAGTACTTC	TRBV29-1	TRBJ2-4	-	-
CASSPLRGAYEQYF	TGTGCCAGCTCCCCCCTGCGGGGGGCCTACGAGCAGTACTTC	TRBV18	TRBJ2-7	-	TRBD2
CASSGDRVSPLHF	TGTGCCAGCAGTGGAGACAGGGTCTCACCCCTCCACTTT	TRBV6-1	TRBJ1-6	once	TRBD1
CSVRGLAGGPGELFF	TGCAGCGTCCGGGGACTAGCGGGGGGGCCCGGGGAGCTGTTTTTT	TRBV29-1	TRBJ2-2	-	TRBD2
CASSPGDFAPLGGPFF	TGTGCCAGCAGCCCGGGGGACTTTGCGCCGTTGGGTGGGCCTTTCTTT	TRBV7-2	TRBJ1-1	-	-
CASVRKGQGAISYGYTF	TGTGCCAGCGTTCGTAAGGGACAGGGGGCGATATCCTATGGCTACACCTTC	TRBV19	TRBJ1-2	once	TRBD1
CASSLQALGKLFF	TGTGCCAGCAGCCTCCAAGCCCTCGGAAAACTGTTTTTT	TRBV6-5	TRBJ1-4	once	-
CATSREGVWAGENTEAFF	TGTGCCACCAGCAGAGAAGGCGTCTGGGCAGGGGAAAACACTGAAGCTTTCTTT	TRBV15	TRBJ1-1	-	-
CASSKGLAGGTDTQYF	TGTGCCAGCAGTAAGGGACTAGCGGGGGGCACAGATACGCAGTATTTT	TRBV2	TRBJ2-3	-	TRBD2
CASPGAGNTIYF	TGTGCCAGCCCGGGGGCTGGAAACACCATATATTTT	TRBV28	TRBJ1-3	-	-
CASSRRSGTYEQYF	TGTGCCAGCAGCCGGCGAAGCGGCACCTACGAGCAGTACTTC	TRBV14	TRBJ2-7	-	-
CATSRGTLAKNIQYF	TGTGCCACCAGCAGAGGGACCTTAGCCAAAAACATTCAGTACTTC	TRBV15	TRBJ2-4	once	-
CSVDTGFGTEAFF	TGCAGCGTGGACACAGGCTTCGGCACTGAAGCTTTCTTT	TRBV29-1	TRBJ1-1	-	-
CASSLGGHMNTEAFF	TGTGCCAGCAGCCTGGGGGGACATATGAACACTGAAGCTTTCTTT	TRBV6-1	TRBJ1-1	-	-
CAWSVSSNQPQHF	TGTGCCTGGAGTGTCTCTAGCAATCAGCCCCAGCATTTT	TRBV30	TRBJ1-5	once	-
CAWSTPGTGSGNTIYF	TGTGCCTGGAGTACTCCCGGGACGGGCTCTGGAAACACCATATATTTT	TRBV30	TRBJ1-3	-	-
CASSFQGTSYNEQFF	TGTGCCAGCAGTTTCCAGGGGACTAGTTACAATGAGCAGTTCTTC	TRBV5-5	TRBJ2-1	-	TRBD2
CASSPVTGPQPQHF	TGTGCCAGTAGTCCCGTTACAGGGCCACAGCCCCAGCATTTT	TRBV19	TRBJ1-5	-	-
CASNEQSFYNEQFF	TGTGCCAGCAACGAACAGTCATTCTACAATGAGCAGTTCTTC	TRBV6-1	TRBJ2-1	-	-
CASSTGVYEQYF	TGTGCCAGCAGTACCGGGGTCTACGAGCAGTACTTC	TRBV6-6	TRBJ2-7	-	-
CASRVTSGGPTGELFF	TGTGCCAGTAGGGTCACTAGCGGGGGACCTACCGGGGAGCTGTTTTTT	TRBV19	TRBJ2-2	once	TRBD2
CASSNPVGGYTF	TGTGCCAGTAGTAATCCGGTCGGGGGCTACACCTTC	TRBV19	TRBJ1-2	few	-
CASSLLGYSGNTIYF	TGTGCCAGCAGCTTGTTAGGATACTCTGGAAACACCATATATTTT	TRBV5-6	TRBJ1-3	-	-
CASSRTTEAFF	TGTGCCAGCAGTCGTACGACTGAAGCTTTCTTT	TRBV28	TRBJ1-1	once	-
CASSFLQGARRLYSNQPQHF	TGTGCCAGCAGTTTTTTGCAGGGGGCGCGTAGGCTTTATAGCAATCAGCCCCAGCATTTT	TRBV28	TRBJ1-5	-	TRBD1
CASSRQGARFGYTF	TGTGCCAGCAGTCGGCAGGGGGCGCGGTTTGGCTACACCTTC	TRBV28	TRBJ1-2	-	TRBD1
CASSAGLTLQQGALGYTF	TGCGCCAGCAGCGCTGGACTAACTTTGCAACAGGGGGCCCTTGGCTACACCTTC	TRBV5-1	TRBJ1-2	-	TRBD1
CASSSHDQGGSSSPLHF	TGTGCCAGCAGCTCCCACGATCAGGGGGGCTCTAGTTCACCCCTCCACTTT	TRBV7-5	TRBJ1-6	-	-
CASSLSGGAFNEQFF	TGTGCCAGCAGCTTAAGCGGGGGGGCTTTCAATGAGCAGTTCTTC	TRBV7-3	TRBJ2-1	-	TRBD2
CASSPFGVYTEAFF	TGTGCCAGCAGCCCCTTCGGGGTTTACACTGAAGCTTTCTTT	TRBV5-6	TRBJ1-1	-	-